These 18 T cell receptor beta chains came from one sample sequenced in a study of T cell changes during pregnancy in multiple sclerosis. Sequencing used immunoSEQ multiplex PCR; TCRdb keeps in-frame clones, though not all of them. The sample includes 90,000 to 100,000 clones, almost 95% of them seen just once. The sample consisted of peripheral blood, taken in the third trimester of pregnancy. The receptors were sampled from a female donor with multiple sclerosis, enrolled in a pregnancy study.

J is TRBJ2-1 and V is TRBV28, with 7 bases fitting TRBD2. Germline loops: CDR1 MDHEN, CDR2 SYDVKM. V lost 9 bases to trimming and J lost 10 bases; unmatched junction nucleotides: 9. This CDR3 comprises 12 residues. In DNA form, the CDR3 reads TGTGCCAGTCACCGGGGGGTCAAGGAGCAGTTCTTC. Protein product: CASHRGVKEQFF.

The CDR3 nucleotides read TGTGCCAGCAGCTTAGCGTCCGGCGCGGGGGCATCTGGGGCCAACGTCCTGACTTTC. This translates into CASSLASGAGASGANVLTF. This sequence joins TRBV7-2 and TRBJ2-6; D is possibly TRBD2 (7 bases). This CDR3 contains 19 residues. Germline lookup yields CDR1 SGHTA and CDR2 FQGNSA. V lost 0 bases, J lost 1 base, and 16 bases lay in between.

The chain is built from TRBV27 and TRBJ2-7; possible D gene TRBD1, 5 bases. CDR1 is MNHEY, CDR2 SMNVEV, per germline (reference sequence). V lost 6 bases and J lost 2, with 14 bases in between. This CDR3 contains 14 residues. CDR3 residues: CASRQRQLTYEQYF. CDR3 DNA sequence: TGTGCCAGCAGACAGCGACAGTTAACCTACGAGCAGTACTTC.

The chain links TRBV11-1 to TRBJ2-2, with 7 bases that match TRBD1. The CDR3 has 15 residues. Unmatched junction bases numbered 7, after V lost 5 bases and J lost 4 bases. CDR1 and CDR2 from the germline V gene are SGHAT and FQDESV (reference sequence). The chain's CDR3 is CASSHGTAFTGELFF. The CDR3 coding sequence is TGTGCCAGCAGCCACGGGACAGCATTCACCGGGGAGCTGTTTTTT.

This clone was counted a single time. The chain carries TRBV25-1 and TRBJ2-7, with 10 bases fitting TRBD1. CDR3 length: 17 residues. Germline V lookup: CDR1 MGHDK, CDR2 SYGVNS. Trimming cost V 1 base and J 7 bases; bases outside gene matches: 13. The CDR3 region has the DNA TGTGCCAGCAGTGAATTCGGGGGGGGACAGGGGTCACGGGAGCAGTACTTC. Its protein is CASSEFGGGQGSREQYF.

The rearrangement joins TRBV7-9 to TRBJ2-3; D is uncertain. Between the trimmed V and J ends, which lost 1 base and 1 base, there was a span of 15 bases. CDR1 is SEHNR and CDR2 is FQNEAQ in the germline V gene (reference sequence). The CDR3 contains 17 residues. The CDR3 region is CASSLVMWADRTDTQYF. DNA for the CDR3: TGTGCCAGCAGCTTAGTCATGTGGGCAGACCGCACAGATACGCAGTATTTT.

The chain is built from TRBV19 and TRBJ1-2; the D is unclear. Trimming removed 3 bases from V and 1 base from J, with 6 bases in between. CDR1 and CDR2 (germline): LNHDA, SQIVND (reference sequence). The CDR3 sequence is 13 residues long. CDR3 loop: CASSIAGNYGYTF. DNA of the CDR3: TGTGCCAGTAGTATCGCGGGTAACTATGGCTACACCTTC.

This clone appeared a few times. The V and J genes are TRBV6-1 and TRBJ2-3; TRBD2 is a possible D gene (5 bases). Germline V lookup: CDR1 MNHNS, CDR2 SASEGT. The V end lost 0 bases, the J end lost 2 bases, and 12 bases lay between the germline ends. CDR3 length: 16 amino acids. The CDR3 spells CASSEAILGPTDTQYF. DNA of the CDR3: TGTGCCAGCAGTGAAGCGATACTAGGACCCACAGATACGCAGTATTTT.

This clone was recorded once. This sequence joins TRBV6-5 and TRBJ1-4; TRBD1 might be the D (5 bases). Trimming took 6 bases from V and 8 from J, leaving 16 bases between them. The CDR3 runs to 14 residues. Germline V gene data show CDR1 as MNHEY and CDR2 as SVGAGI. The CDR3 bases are TGTGCCAGCAGGGACGTGGGGGGAGGCGAAAAACTGTTTTTT. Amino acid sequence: CASRDVGGGEKLFF.

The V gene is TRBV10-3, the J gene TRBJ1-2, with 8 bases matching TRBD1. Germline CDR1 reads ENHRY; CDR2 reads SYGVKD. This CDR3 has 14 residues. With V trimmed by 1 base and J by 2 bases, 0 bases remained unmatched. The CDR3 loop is CAISEWTGNYGYTF. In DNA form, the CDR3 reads TGTGCCATCAGTGAGTGGACAGGGAACTATGGCTACACCTTC.

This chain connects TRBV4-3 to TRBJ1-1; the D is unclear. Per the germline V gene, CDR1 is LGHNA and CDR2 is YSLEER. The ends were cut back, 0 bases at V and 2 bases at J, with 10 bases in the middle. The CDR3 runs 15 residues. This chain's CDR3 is CASSQDNTLNTEAFF. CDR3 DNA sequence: TGCGCCAGCAGCCAAGATAATACCCTAAACACTGAAGCTTTCTTT.

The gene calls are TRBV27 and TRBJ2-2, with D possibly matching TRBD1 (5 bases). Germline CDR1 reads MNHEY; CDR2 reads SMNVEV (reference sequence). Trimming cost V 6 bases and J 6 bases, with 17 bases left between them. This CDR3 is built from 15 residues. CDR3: CASSHRDRGAGELFF. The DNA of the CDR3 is TGTGCCAGCAGCCACAGAGACAGAGGCGCCGGGGAGCTGTTTTTT.

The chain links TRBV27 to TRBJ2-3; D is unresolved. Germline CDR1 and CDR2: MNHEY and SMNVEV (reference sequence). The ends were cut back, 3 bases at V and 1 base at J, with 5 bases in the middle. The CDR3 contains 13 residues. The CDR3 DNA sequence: TGTGCCAGCAGTTTCACAGGCACAGATACGCAGTATTTT. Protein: CASSFTGTDTQYF.

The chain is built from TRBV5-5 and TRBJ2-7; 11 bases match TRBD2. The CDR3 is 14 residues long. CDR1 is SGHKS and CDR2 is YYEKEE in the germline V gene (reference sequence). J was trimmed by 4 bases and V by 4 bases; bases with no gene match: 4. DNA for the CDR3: TGTGCCAGCAGCCGCACTAGCGGGAGTTACGAGCAGTACTTC. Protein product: CASSRTSGSYEQYF.

In nucleotides, the CDR3 is TGTGCTAGTGGTTCATGGGGGACTAGCGGGAGGCCCTCCTACAATGAGCAGTTCTTC. Protein sequence: CASGSWGTSGRPSYNEQFF. V gene TRBV12-5 combines with J gene TRBJ2-1; 15 bases line up with TRBD2. The junction had 7 bases not matched to a gene; V was cut back by 4 bases and J by 0 bases. Germline CDR1 and CDR2: LGHNT and FRNRAP. This CDR3 is 19 amino acids long.

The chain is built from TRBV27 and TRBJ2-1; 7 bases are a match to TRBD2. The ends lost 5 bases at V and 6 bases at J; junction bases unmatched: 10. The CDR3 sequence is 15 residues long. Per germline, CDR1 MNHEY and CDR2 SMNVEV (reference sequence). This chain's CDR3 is CASSPTGLLSNEQFF. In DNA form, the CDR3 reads TGTGCCAGCAGTCCTACGGGACTACTGAGCAATGAGCAGTTCTTC.

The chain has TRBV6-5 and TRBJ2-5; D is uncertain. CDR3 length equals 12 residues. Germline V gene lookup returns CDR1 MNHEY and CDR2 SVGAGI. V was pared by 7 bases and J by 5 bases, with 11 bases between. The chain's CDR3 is CASTNYGETQYF. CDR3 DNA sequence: TGTGCCAGCACGAACTATGGGGAGACCCAGTACTTC.

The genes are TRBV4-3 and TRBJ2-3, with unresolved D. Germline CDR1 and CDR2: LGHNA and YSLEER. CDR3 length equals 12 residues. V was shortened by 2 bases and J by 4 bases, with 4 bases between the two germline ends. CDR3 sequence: CASSQHSDTQYF. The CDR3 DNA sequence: TGCGCCAGCAGCCAACACTCAGATACGCAGTATTTT.